Listed here are 9 T cell receptor beta chains from one sample, sequenced in a study of blood T cells in healthy people across ages. The use of a sample-barcoded 5' primer and a J-beta primer mix characterized a second PCR of about 6 to 11 cycles. Each CDR3 protein gets one entry after TCRdb re-called the 5' RACE reads with MiXCR. The sample records about a million distinct CDR3 sequences, roughly 50% being singletons. Sequenced: blood. All receptors derive from a man between 25 and 39 years old in good health.

The table lists this clonotype with many counts. The V call is TRBV27, the J call TRBJ2-6; D is unresolved. This CDR3 has 16 residues. Trimming took off 6 bases at V and 0 bases at J, with 12 bases between the two ends. Per germline, CDR1 MNHEY and CDR2 SMNVEV (reference sequence). CDR3 region: CASSPTESSGANVLTF. DNA for the CDR3: TGTGCCAGCAGCCCCACAGAGTCCTCTGGGGCCAACGTCCTGACTTTC.

A few counts support this clonotype. V usage is TRBV7-2 and J usage is TRBJ2-7; 7 positions agree with TRBD1. This CDR3 contains 14 residues. The J segment lost 5 bases and the V segment lost 1 base, leaving 5 bases of the junction unmatched. The germline CDR1 and CDR2 sequences are SGHTA and FQGNSA. The CDR3 bases are TGTGCCAGCAGCTTAGGGACAGGTTACAACGAGCAGTACTTC. Its translation is CASSLGTGYNEQYF.

J is TRBJ2-6 and V is TRBV20-1; no definite D call. V lost 1 base and J lost 0, with 10 bases in between. This CDR3 region has 16 residues. Germline V gene sequence: CDR1 DFQATT, CDR2 SNEGSKA (reference sequence). The CDR3: CSARVSGDSGANVLTF. The CDR3 nucleotides are TGCAGTGCTAGAGTTTCAGGTGACTCTGGGGCCAACGTCCTGACTTTC.

This clonotype appeared once. The rearrangement links TRBV6-2 or TRBV6-3 to TRBJ2-7; 7 nucleotides line up with TRBD2. V gave up 7 bases and J gave up 3 bases; unmatched junction bases: 6. The germline gives CDR1 MNHEY, CDR2 SVGEGT. CDR3 length: 13 amino acids. CDR3 sequence: CASTRAGFYEQYF. For the CDR3, the DNA is TGTGCCAGCACCCGAGCGGGATTCTACGAGCAGTACTTC.

The rearrangement joins TRBV5-1 to TRBJ1-1; tentative D call: TRBD1 (5 bases). Germline V gives CDR1 SGHRS, CDR2 YFSETQ. Trimming left V 0 bases short and J 10 bases short, with 10 bases between. The CDR3 totals 12 residues. CDR3 sequence reads: CASSLEGRGAFF. CDR3 in DNA: TGCGCCAGCAGCTTGGAGGGGAGAGGAGCTTTCTTT.

The chain employs TRBV5-1 and TRBJ1-1, with a possible D match to TRBD1 (5 bases). The CDR3 contains 14 residues. Germline V gives CDR1 SGHRS, CDR2 YFSETQ. Trimming cost V 4 bases and J 0 bases, with 10 bases left between them. The CDR3 reads CASSGDAVNTEAFF. CDR3 sequence (DNA): TGCGCCAGCAGCGGGGACGCGGTGAACACTGAAGCTTTCTTT.

In its sample, this clonotype was seen a few times. The chain has TRBV6-6 and TRBJ2-7; no reliable D call. CDR1 and CDR2 from the germline V gene are MNHNY and SVGAGI (reference sequence). This CDR3 is 13 amino acids long. V was cut by 7 bases and J by 3 bases, with 13 bases left in between. This CDR3 reads CASKGQNGYEQYF. Written as DNA, the CDR3 is TGTGCCAGCAAGGGCCAGAACGGCTACGAGCAGTACTTC.

The CDR3 bases are TGCGCCAGCAGTTCCACAGGGGACGCCCATGGCTACACCTTC. This codes for CASSSTGDAHGYTF. The chain carries TRBV5-1 and TRBJ1-2; TRBD1 matches 7 bases. The CDR3 is made up of 14 amino acids. CDR1 SGHRS and CDR2 YFSETQ come from the germline V gene. V gave up 5 bases and J gave up 6 bases; unmatched junction bases: 10.

V gene TRBV7-2 combines with J gene TRBJ2-5, with 8 bases fitting TRBD1. TRBJ2-7 matches the DNA end more closely, so the J call is doubtful. The CDR3 length is 14 residues. Per the germline V gene, CDR1 is SGHTA and CDR2 is FQGNSA. CDR3 region: CASSPKTGAYEQYF. The CDR3 bases are TGTGCCAGCAGCCCCAAGACAGGGGCCTACGAGCAGTACTTC.